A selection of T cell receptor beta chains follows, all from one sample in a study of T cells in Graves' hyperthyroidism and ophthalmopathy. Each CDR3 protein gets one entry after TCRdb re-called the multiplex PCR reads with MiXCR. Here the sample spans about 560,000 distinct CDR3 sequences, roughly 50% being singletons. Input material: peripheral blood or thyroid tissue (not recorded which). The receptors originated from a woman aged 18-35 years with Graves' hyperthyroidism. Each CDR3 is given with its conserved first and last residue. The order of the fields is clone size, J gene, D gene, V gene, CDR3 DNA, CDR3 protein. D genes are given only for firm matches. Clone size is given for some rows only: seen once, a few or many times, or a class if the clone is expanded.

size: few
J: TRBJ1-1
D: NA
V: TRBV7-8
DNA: TGTGCCAGCAGCCTTTCCGGGGTAGGCACTGAAGCTTTCTTT
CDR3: CASSLSGVGTEAFF

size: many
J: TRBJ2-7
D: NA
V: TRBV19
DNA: TGTGCCAGTACCACAGGCCGGGGGTACGAGCAGTACTTC
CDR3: CASTTGRGYEQYF

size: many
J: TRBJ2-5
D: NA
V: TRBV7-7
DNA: TGTGCCAGCAGCCGTCGAGGGTCCTCTCAAGAGACCCAGTACTTC
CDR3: CASSRRGSSQETQYF

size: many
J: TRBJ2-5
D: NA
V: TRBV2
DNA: TGTGCCAGCAGTGGGGACACCTCAGAGACCCAGTACTTC
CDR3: CASSGDTSETQYF

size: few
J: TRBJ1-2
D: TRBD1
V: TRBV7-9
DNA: TGTGCCAGCAGCTTAGAGTTACCACAGGGGTACTATGGCTACACCTTC
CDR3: CASSLELPQGYYGYTF

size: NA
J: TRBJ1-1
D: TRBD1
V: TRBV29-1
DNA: TGCAGCGCAGCCGGGACAGGCCACACTGAAGCTTTCTTT
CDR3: CSAAGTGHTEAFF

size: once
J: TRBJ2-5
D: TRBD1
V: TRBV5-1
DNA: TGCGCCAGCAGCACTGGGACAGGCGTGGAGACCCAGTACTTC
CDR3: CASSTGTGVETQYF

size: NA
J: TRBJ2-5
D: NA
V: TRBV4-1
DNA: TGCGCCAGCAGCCAAATTATGTCAGAGACCCAGTACTTC
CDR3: CASSQIMSETQYF

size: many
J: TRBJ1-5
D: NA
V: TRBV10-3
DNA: TGTGCCATCAGTGACGGGGGGGAGCGGCAGCCCCAGCATTTT
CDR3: CAISDGGERQPQHF

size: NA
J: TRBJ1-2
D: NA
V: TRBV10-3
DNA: TGTGCCATCAGTGCCTGGACTTCGGATGGCTATACCTTC
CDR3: CAISAWTSDGYTF

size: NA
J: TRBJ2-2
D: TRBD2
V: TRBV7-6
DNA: TGTGCCAGCAGCCCCCACGGTAGCGGGAGGTCCGGGGAGCTGTTTTTT
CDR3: CASSPHGSGRSGELFF

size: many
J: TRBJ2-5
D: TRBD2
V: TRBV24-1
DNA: TGTGCCACCAGCGAGACAGGACTAGCCAACTTAGAGACCCAGTACTTC
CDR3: CATSETGLANLETQYF

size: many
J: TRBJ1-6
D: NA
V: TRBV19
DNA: TGTGCCAGTACCCCGGGCCCTGGATCACCCCTCCACTTT
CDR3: CASTPGPGSPLHF

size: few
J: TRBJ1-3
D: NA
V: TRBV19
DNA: TGTGCCAGTAACCCGACAGGTACTGGAAACACCATATATTTT
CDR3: CASNPTGTGNTIYF

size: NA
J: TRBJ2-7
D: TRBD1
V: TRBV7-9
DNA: TGTGCCAGCAGCTTTTCGGACAGGGTCACCTACGAGCAGTACTTC
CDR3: CASSFSDRVTYEQYF

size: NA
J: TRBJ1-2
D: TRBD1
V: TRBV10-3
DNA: TGTGCCATCAGTGAGGGAAGGACAGGGGACTATGGCTACACCTTC
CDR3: CAISEGRTGDYGYTF

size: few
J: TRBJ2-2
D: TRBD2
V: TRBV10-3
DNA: TGTGCCATCAGGCCGGGACTAGCGGATACCGGGGAGCTGTTTTTT
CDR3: CAIRPGLADTGELFF

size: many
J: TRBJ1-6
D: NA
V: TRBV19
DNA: TGTGCCAGTCGGGGCGATTCACCCCTCCACTTT
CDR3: CASRGDSPLHF

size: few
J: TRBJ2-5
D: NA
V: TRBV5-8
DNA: TGTGCCAGCAGCTCGGCAGGGAGGGAGACCCAGTACTTC
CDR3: CASSSAGRETQYF

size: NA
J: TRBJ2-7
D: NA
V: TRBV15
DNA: TGTGCCACCAGCAGAGATAAGGGGTGGGTCCACGAGCAGTACTTC
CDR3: CATSRDKGWVHEQYF

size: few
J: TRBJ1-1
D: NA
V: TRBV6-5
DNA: TGTGCCAGCAGCCCATTCGGGCCGGATACTGAAGCTTTCTTT
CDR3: CASSPFGPDTEAFF

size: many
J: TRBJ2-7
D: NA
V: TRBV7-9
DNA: TGTGCCAGCAGCTCTGGACAGCTCGAGCAGTACTTC
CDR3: CASSSGQLEQYF

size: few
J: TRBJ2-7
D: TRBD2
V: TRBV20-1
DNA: TGCAGTGTGGGTACTAGCGGGAGCTCCGAGCAGTACTTC
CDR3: CSVGTSGSSEQYF

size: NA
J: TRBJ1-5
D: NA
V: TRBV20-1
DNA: TGCAGTGCTAGCGGTCGTTATAGCAATCAGCCCCAGCATTTT
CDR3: CSASGRYSNQPQHF

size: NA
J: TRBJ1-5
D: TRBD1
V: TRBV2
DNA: TGTGCCAGCAGACCGGGACAGGGGGATCAGCCCCAGCATTTT
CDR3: CASRPGQGDQPQHF

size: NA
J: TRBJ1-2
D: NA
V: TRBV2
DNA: TGTGCCAGCAGTGGTAATACGGGTCGGCGTGGCTACACCTTC
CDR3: CASSGNTGRRGYTF

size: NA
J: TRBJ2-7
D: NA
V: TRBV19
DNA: TGTGCCAGTAGTTCACGAAGACAGGAGAATTACGAGCAGTACTTC
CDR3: CASSSRRQENYEQYF

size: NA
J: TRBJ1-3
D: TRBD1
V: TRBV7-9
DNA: TGTGCCAGCAGACTTACAGGGGGCTCTGGAAACACCATATATTTT
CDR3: CASRLTGGSGNTIYF

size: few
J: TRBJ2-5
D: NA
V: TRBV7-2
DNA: TGTGCCAGCAATCCCTCGTCCCAAGAGACCCAGTACTTC
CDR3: CASNPSSQETQYF

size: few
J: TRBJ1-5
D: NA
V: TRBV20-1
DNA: TGCAGTGCTAGAACCGATGATTTCAATCAGCCCCAGCATTTT
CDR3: CSARTDDFNQPQHF

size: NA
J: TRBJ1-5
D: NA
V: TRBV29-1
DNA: TGCAGCGTTGGAACAGTGCGCAATCAGCCCCAGCATTTT
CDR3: CSVGTVRNQPQHF

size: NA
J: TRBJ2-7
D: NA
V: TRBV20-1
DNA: TGCAGTGCTAGACCGCCGGGACTGTCCTACGAGCAGTACTTC
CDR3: CSARPPGLSYEQYF

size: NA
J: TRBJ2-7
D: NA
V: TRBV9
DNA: TGTGCCAGCAGCGTATCTCAGAGTGGGGACGGCGAGCAGTACTTC
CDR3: CASSVSQSGDGEQYF

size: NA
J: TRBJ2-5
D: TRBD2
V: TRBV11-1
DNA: TGTGCCAGCAGCCCACTAGCTAGCGGGAGGAGCCTACAGACCCAGTACTTC
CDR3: CASSPLASGRSLQTQYF

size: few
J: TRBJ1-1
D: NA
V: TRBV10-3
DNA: TGTGCCAGCAGGATCGAGGTGAACACTGAAGCTTTCTTT
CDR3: CASRIEVNTEAFF

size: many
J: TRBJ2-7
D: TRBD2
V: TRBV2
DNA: TGTGCCAGCAGTCTAGCGGGAGGGATTTACGAGCAGTACTTC
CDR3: CASSLAGGIYEQYF

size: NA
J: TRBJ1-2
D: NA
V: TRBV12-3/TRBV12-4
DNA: TGTGCCAGCAGCCAAGACAGGAGAGCTAACTATGGCTACACCTTC
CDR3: CASSQDRRANYGYTF

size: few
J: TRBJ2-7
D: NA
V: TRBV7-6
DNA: TGTGCCAGCAGCTTAAGTCTAGTGTCCTCCTACGAGCAGTACTTC
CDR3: CASSLSLVSSYEQYF

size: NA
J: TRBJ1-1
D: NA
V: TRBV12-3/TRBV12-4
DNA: TGTGCCAGCAGTTACACTATTCGGGGGCAAGCTTTCTTT
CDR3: CASSYTIRGQAFF

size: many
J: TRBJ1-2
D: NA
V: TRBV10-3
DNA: TGTGCCATCAGTGACCTCACCTATGGCTACACCTTC
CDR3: CAISDLTYGYTF

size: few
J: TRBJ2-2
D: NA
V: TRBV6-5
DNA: TGTGCCAGCAAAGCAGGGGTTAACGGGGAGCTGTTTTTT
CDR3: CASKAGVNGELFF